The rows below give T cell receptor beta chains drawn from one sample of a study of cytomegalovirus exposure and HLA in healthy donors. Assay used: immunoSEQ multiplex PCR; TCRdb lists only in-frame clones, some missing. The table records about 130,000 clones, 73% of them present only once. Sequenced input: PBMCs. Every receptor here comes from a man aged 60 to 75 in good health and CMV-seropositive. The CDR3 runs from the conserved cysteine through the conserved F or W. A D gene is named only where the DNA matches it firmly. Only some rows state a clone size, as once, few, many or a class for expanded clones.

D gene	clone size	V gene	J gene	CDR3 DNA	CDR3 protein
TRBD2	.	TRBV30	TRBJ2-4	TGTGCCTGGACCTCTATGACTAGCGGTTTAGCCAAAAACATTCAGTACTTC	CAWTSMTSGLAKNIQYF
.	once	TRBV2	TRBJ1-6	TGTGCCAGCCTTTTTACAGGGAATAATTCACCCCTCCACTTT	CASLFTGNNSPLHF
TRBD1	.	TRBV29-1	TRBJ2-7	TGCAGCGTTGGGGACAGGGCCTACGAGCAGTACTTC	CSVGDRAYEQYF
.	few	TRBV5-1	TRBJ1-1	TGCGCCAGCGGTGCTGGGACACAGGGTGTCGAAGCTTTCTTT	CASGAGTQGVEAFF
.	.	TRBV6-5	TRBJ1-1	TGTGCCAGCAGTCAACCCGGGGTGAAGGAAGCTTTCTTT	CASSQPGVKEAFF
.	.	TRBV19	TRBJ1-6	TGTGCCAGTAGTCTTCGACAGGACCGTGTATATAATTCACCCCTCCACTTT	CASSLRQDRVYNSPLHF
.	.	TRBV7-3	TRBJ2-3	TGTGCCAGCAGCTCCTCGGGGTTACCCACAGATACGCAGTATTTT	CASSSSGLPTDTQYF
TRBD1	.	TRBV14	TRBJ2-1	TGTGCCAGCAGCCAAGGCTACGGACAGGTCTCTTTCAATGAGCAGTTCTTC	CASSQGYGQVSFNEQFF
TRBD1	few	TRBV7-9	TRBJ2-5	TGTGCCACCCAAAAACCGGGACAGGAGGAAGAGACCCAGTACTTC	CATQKPGQEEETQYF
.	once	TRBV6-1	TRBJ1-3	TGTGCCAGCAGGGCCACAGGGCCTCCCGGAAACACCATATATTTT	CASRATGPPGNTIYF
TRBD1	.	TRBV4-2	TRBJ2-4	TGTGCCAGCAGCGTCGCCGGGACAGAAGACATTCAGTACTTC	CASSVAGTEDIQYF
.	.	TRBV5-1	TRBJ2-7	TGCGCCAGCAGCTTGGACGGCTACGAGCAGTACTTC	CASSLDGYEQYF
.	.	TRBV11-2	TRBJ2-7	TGTGCCAGCAGCTTAGACGCAGCGGTCGGCTACGAGCAGTACTTC	CASSLDAAVGYEQYF
TRBD1	few	TRBV2	TRBJ2-2	TGTGCCAGCAGTGCCCACAGGGGGCAAAGCACCGGGGAGCTGTTTTTT	CASSAHRGQSTGELFF
.	once	TRBV25-1	TRBJ2-1	TGTGCCAGCAGTGGTTACTATGAGCAGTTCTTC	CASSGYYEQFF
TRBD1	.	TRBV30	TRBJ2-5	TGTGCCTTGTTGACGGGGACAGCGGTTCGGGAGACCCAGTACTTC	CALLTGTAVRETQYF
.	.	TRBV5-6	TRBJ1-1	TGTGCCAGCAGCTTGGTAATCCAGGGGCGAATGAACACTGAAGCTTTCTTT	CASSLVIQGRMNTEAFF
.	.	TRBV5-6	TRBJ1-6	TGTGCCAGCAGCCCGCAAGGGGGGGACTATAATTCACCCCTCCACTTT	CASSPQGGDYNSPLHF
TRBD1	.	TRBV25-1	TRBJ2-3	TGTGCCAGCAATCCGGGACAGAGCACAGATACGCAGTATTTT	CASNPGQSTDTQYF
.	.	TRBV7-3	TRBJ2-3	TGTGCCAGCAGTAAGGCGGCAGATACGCAGTATTTT	CASSKAADTQYF
.	.	TRBV7-9	TRBJ2-2	TGTGCCAGCAGCCTAAGTCGGTCTGACGGGGAGCTGTTTTTT	CASSLSRSDGELFF
TRBD1	.	TRBV6-1	TRBJ1-1	TGTGCCAGCAGGGGGAATTCAGGGGGTACTGAAGCTTTCTTT	CASRGNSGGTEAFF
.	.	TRBV5-4	TRBJ1-2	TGTGCCAGCAGGGACCCCTCGGGGGGCTATGGCTACACCTTC	CASRDPSGGYGYTF
.	.	TRBV9	TRBJ2-7	TGTGCCAGCAGCTCCAACTCCTACGAGCAGTACTTC	CASSSNSYEQYF
TRBD2	few	TRBV30	TRBJ2-3	TGTGCCTGGAGTGGAATAGCGGGGGGGTTGCAGTATTTT	CAWSGIAGGLQYF
.	few	TRBV5-6	TRBJ2-1	TGTGCCAGCAGCCCTAATACAGGGGACTATGAGCAGTTCTTC	CASSPNTGDYEQFF
.	.	TRBV15	TRBJ2-3	TGTGCCACCAGCAGAGGGGGGGGCATGGATACGCAGTATTTT	CATSRGGGMDTQYF